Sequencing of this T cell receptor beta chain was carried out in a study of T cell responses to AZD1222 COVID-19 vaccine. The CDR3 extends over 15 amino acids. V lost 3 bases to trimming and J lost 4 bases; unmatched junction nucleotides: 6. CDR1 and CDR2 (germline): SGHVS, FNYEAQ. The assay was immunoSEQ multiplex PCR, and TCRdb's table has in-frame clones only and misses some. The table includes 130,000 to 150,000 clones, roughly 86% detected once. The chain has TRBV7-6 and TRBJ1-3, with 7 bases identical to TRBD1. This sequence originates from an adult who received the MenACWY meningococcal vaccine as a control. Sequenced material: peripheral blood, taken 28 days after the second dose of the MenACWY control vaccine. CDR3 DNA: TGTGCCAGCAGCTTTCTGACAGGGAGAGGAAACACCATATATTTT. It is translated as CASSFLTGRGNTIYF.